This passage covers 32 T cell receptor beta chains from one sample sequenced in a study of blood T cell repertoires in COVID-19. Sequencing used immunoSEQ multiplex PCR; TCRdb keeps in-frame clones, though not all of them. The sample holds around 160,000 clones; 80% to 90% are singletons and the top ten take around 15%. The sequenced sample consisted of peripheral blood. These receptors were obtained from a man younger than 35 with COVID-19, enrolled during active disease.

The chain uses TRBV5-4 and TRBJ1-1; D is uncertain. Trimming shortened V by 1 base and J by 6 bases, and 7 bases separated the two germline ends. The germline V gene has CDR1 SGHNT and CDR2 YYREEE (reference sequence). The CDR3 totals 12 residues. For the CDR3, the DNA is TGTGCCAGCAGCTTGAGGAGTGCTGAAGCTTTCTTT. Amino acids: CASSLRSAEAFF.

The gene calls are TRBV10-2 and TRBJ2-3; 9 bases are a match to TRBD2. The germline V gene encodes CDR1 WSHSY and CDR2 SAAADI. This CDR3 has 14 residues. With 5 bases clipped from V and 2 bases from J, the junction kept 2 bases outside the gene matches. CDR3 amino acids: CASSLAGDTDTQYF. The CDR3 region has the DNA TGCGCCAGCAGTTTAGCGGGAGACACAGATACGCAGTATTTT.

The V and J genes are TRBV27 and TRBJ2-1; 8 bases map to TRBD2. The germline V gene has CDR1 MNHEY and CDR2 SMNVEV (reference sequence). CDR3 length equals 14 residues. The J segment lost 10 bases and the V segment lost 5 bases, leaving 10 bases of the junction unmatched. The CDR3 coding sequence is TGTGCCAGCAGTCCCCTAGCGGGTACTCCCGAGCAGTTCTTC. Amino acid sequence: CASSPLAGTPEQFF.

The CDR3 DNA reads TGTGCCAGCAGCCCGGACAGATACAATGAGCAGTTCTTC. Protein: CASSPDRYNEQFF. The chain carries TRBV2 and TRBJ2-1; TRBD1 is a possible D gene (6 bases). This CDR3 contains 13 residues. The V gene lost 6 bases and the J gene lost 4 bases, with 10 bases spanning the gap. Germline loops: CDR1 SNHLY, CDR2 FYNNEI.

V is TRBV3-1 (or the pseudogene TRBV3-2) and J is TRBJ2-1, with D unresolved. Trimming took 4 bases from V and 7 from J, leaving 8 bases between them. The length of the CDR3 is 12 residues. Germline-derived CDR1 and CDR2 are LGHDT and YNNKEL (reference sequence). The CDR3 nucleotides read TGTGCCAGCAGCCTTGGCTTTAATGAGCAGTTCTTC. It yields the protein CASSLGFNEQFF.

This chain connects TRBV27 to TRBJ2-7; 9 bases align to TRBD1. The CDR3 spans 16 residues. Per germline, CDR1 MNHEY and CDR2 SMNVEV (reference sequence). V was pared by 0 bases and J by 6 bases, with 9 bases of the junction left unmatched. CDR3 loop: CASSLSRTGALIEQYF. The CDR3 nucleotides are TGTGCCAGCAGTTTATCCCGGACAGGGGCCCTCATCGAGCAGTACTTC.

The chain has TRBV2 and TRBJ1-4; D remains ambiguous. CDR1 and CDR2 (germline): SNHLY, FYNNEI. Trimming removed 3 bases from V and 4 bases from J, with 15 bases in between. This CDR3 spans 16 amino acids. The chain's CDR3 is CASSDWVLTDNEKLFF. In DNA form, the CDR3 reads TGTGCCAGCAGTGATTGGGTCCTGACTGATAATGAAAAACTGTTTTTT.

The chain has TRBV6-2 or TRBV6-3 and TRBJ2-2; D unclear. Trimming pared 6 bases from V and 6 bases from J, leaving 11 bases between. CDR1 MNHEY and CDR2 SVGEGT come from the germline V gene. The CDR3 runs to 13 residues. The CDR3 spells CASSSPRSGELFF. Here the CDR3 DNA reads TGTGCCAGCAGCTCCCCTAGGTCCGGGGAGCTGTTTTTT.

Remarks on this clone: Distinct nucleotide sequences in the sample also encode this CDR3. The chain recombines TRBV6-2 or TRBV6-3 with TRBJ1-5; D remains unclear. The CDR3 spans 14 residues. From germline, CDR1 is MNHEY and CDR2 SVGEGT. Trimming stripped 0 bases from V and 3 bases from J, with 6 bases between. Here the CDR3 DNA reads TGTGCCAGCAGTTACTCGGAGGACAATCAGCCCCAGCATTTT. Its protein is CASSYSEDNQPQHF.

The chain employs TRBV6-5 and TRBJ2-7; perhaps TRBD1 as D (6 bases). CDR1 MNHEY and CDR2 SVGAGI come from the germline V gene. This CDR3 has 16 residues. The V gene lost 0 bases and the J gene lost 1 base, with 13 bases spanning the gap. Here the CDR3 DNA reads TGTGCCAGCAGTTACTCGATCGGACAGTCTTCCTACGAGCAGTACTTC. Translated: CASSYSIGQSSYEQYF.

The J gene is TRBJ2-1, the V gene TRBV10-3; 7 bases match TRBD2. The V and J ends lost 3 bases and 8 bases, in that order; junction bases with no gene match: 4. Germline CDR1 and CDR2: ENHRY and SYGVKD. The CDR3 length is 13 residues. The CDR3 loop reads CAISERGVDEQFF. DNA for the CDR3: TGTGCCATCAGTGAACGGGGGGTCGATGAGCAGTTCTTC.

V gene TRBV7-9 combines with J gene TRBJ2-5; possible D gene TRBD1, 6 bases. V shed 5 bases and J shed 0 bases, with 10 bases lying between them. Germline V gene lookup returns CDR1 SEHNR and CDR2 FQNEAQ (reference sequence). The CDR3 runs 14 residues. The CDR3 coding sequence is TGTGCCAGCAGCCCCGGGACATACCAAGAGACCCAGTACTTC. Translating it yields CASSPGTYQETQYF.

The chain couples TRBV6-2 or TRBV6-3 to TRBJ2-3; perhaps TRBD1 as D (6 bases). The germline gives CDR1 MNHEY, CDR2 SVGEGT. The CDR3 contains 16 residues. V dropped 2 bases and J dropped 1 base, with 13 bases sitting between them. In DNA, the CDR3 is TGTGCCAGCAGTTACGCCTACAGGGTCGGCACAGATACGCAGTATTTT. The encoded protein is CASSYAYRVGTDTQYF.

This clone was counted a single time. V gene TRBV5-6 combines with J gene TRBJ2-6; D ambiguous. The CDR3 runs to 15 residues. V lost 3 bases to trimming and J lost 0 bases, with 7 bases between them. Germline V gene lookup returns CDR1 SGHDT and CDR2 YYEEEE. The CDR3 sequence is CASSSASSGANVLTF. CDR3 DNA sequence: TGTGCCAGCAGCTCCGCTAGCTCTGGGGCCAACGTCCTGACTTTC.

This clone was seen a single time. J is TRBJ2-1 and V is TRBV5-6, with TRBD2 matching over 7 bases. Germline V CDR1 and CDR2: SGHDT, YYEEEE. With V trimmed by 3 bases and J by 10 bases, 10 bases remained unmatched. CDR3 size: 14 residues. CDR3 loop: CASSWGRGTGEQFF. CDR3 coding DNA: TGTGCCAGCAGCTGGGGGAGGGGAACGGGCGAGCAGTTCTTC. The entire variable domain, with the rest obtained from reference TRBV5-6 and TRBJ2-1, is as follows: DAGVTQSPTHLIKTRGQQVTLRCSPKSGHDTVSWYQQALGQGPQFIFQYYEEEERQRGNFPDRFSGHQFPNYSSELNVNALLLGDSALYLCASSWGRGTGEQFFGPGTRLTVL.

Notes on this clone: The junction departs from the called germline gene at one end, perhaps through a read error. This chain uses TRBV10-3 with TRBJ1-1; a possible D gene is TRBD1 (6 bases). Germline V gives CDR1 ENHRY, CDR2 SYGVKD. This CDR3 is 11 amino acids long. In DNA form, the CDR3 reads TGTGCCATCAGGAGGGACACCGAAGCTTTCTTT. This codes for CAIRRDTEAFF.

CDR3 in amino acids: CSAIPGTEAFF. The CDR3 nucleotides read TGCAGTGCTATACCGGGGACTGAAGCTTTCTTT. The chain carries TRBV20-1 and TRBJ1-1; unclear D gene. Germline CDR1 is DFQATT and CDR2 is SNEGSKA (reference sequence). V shed 4 bases and J shed 5 bases, with 8 bases lying between them. CDR3 length: 11 residues.

V and J are TRBV21-1 and TRBJ2-2; the table's TRBD2 call for D was not verified on the DNA. TRBV21-1 is a documented pseudogene. CDR3 length equals 17 residues. The CDR3 spells CASSSLRLARNTGELFF. For the CDR3, the DNA is TGTGCCAGCAGCAGCCTAAGACTAGCCCGAAACACCGGGGAGCTGTTTTTT.

The gene calls are TRBV9 and TRBJ2-5; 13 positions match TRBD2. The CDR3 loop spans 15 amino acids. Trimming took 3 bases from V and 4 from J; bases not matched to a gene: 3. CDR1 is SGDLS and CDR2 is YYNGEE in the germline V gene. The CDR3 here is CASSGTSGSLETQYF. The CDR3 DNA reads as TGTGCCAGCAGCGGGACTAGCGGGAGTTTAGAGACCCAGTACTTC.

This chain links TRBV4-3 with TRBJ2-7; 13 nucleotides align to TRBD2. The germline gives CDR1 LGHNA, CDR2 YSLEER. The CDR3 is 15 residues long. The V gene end was trimmed by 4 bases and the J gene end by 2 bases; junction bases not matched to a gene: 2. The CDR3 DNA follows: TGCGCCAGCAGCCTGGGGACTAGCGGGGCCTACGAGCAGTACTTC. This gives the protein CASSLGTSGAYEQYF.

The chain carries TRBV11-2 and TRBJ2-4; TRBD2 matches at 11 bases. Trimming removed 5 bases from V and 3 bases from J; junction bases left unmatched: 6. Germline lookup yields CDR1 SGHAT and CDR2 FQNNGV. The CDR3 loop spans 16 amino acids. The CDR3 spells CASSHSGRAGKNIQYF. Written as DNA, the CDR3 is TGTGCCAGCAGCCATAGCGGGAGGGCCGGCAAAAACATTCAGTACTTC.

The chain joins TRBV27 to TRBJ2-3, with 7 bases aligning to TRBD1. The length of the CDR3 is 15 residues. After removal of 6 bases from V and 2 bases from J, the junction contained 8 bases not matched to a gene. Germline V gene lookup returns CDR1 MNHEY and CDR2 SMNVEV (reference sequence). The CDR3: CASSPRDRVTDTQYF. In DNA form, the CDR3 reads TGTGCCAGCAGCCCCCGGGACAGAGTCACAGATACGCAGTATTTT.

The rearrangement links TRBV7-2 to TRBJ2-3; TRBD2 agrees at 10 bases. Per germline, CDR1 SGHTA and CDR2 FQGNSA. Trimming removed 5 bases from V and 6 bases from J; junction bases left unmatched: 11. The CDR3 loop spans 16 amino acids. The CDR3: CASSLGIRAGGDTQYF. The CDR3 nucleotides read TGTGCCAGCAGCCTTGGTATACGAGCGGGAGGGGATACGCAGTATTTT.

The chain employs TRBV30 and TRBJ1-5; D gene ambiguous. The CDR3 has 14 amino acids. V was pared by 2 bases and J by 4 bases, with 12 bases between. Germline V CDR1 and CDR2: GTSNPN, SVGIG (reference sequence). The CDR3 DNA reads TGTGCCTGGAGTTTAGGCAGGACTAATCAGCCCCAGCATTTT. Translating gives CAWSLGRTNQPQHF.

The gene calls are TRBV6-5 and TRBJ2-1; TRBD2 matches at 16 bases. Germline trimming cut 4 bases from V and 7 bases from J; bases unmatched to any gene: 4. The CDR3 is 16 residues long. CDR1 and CDR2 from the germline V gene are MNHEY and SVGAGI. CDR3 bases: TGTGCCAGCAGTTCCGCGGGACTAGCGGGAGGGAATGAGCAGTTCTTC. This encodes CASSSAGLAGGNEQFF.

This clone was recorded a few times. This chain joins TRBV15 and TRBJ2-2; 11 positions agree with TRBD2. The length of the CDR3 is 17 residues. Trimming removed 3 bases from V and 1 base from J; junction bases left unmatched: 4. Germline V lookup: CDR1 LNHNV, CDR2 YYDKDF (reference sequence). Here the CDR3 reads CATSSLGLAGNTGELFF. The DNA of the CDR3 is TGTGCCACCAGCAGTCTCGGACTAGCGGGGAACACCGGGGAGCTGTTTTTT.

The chain combines TRBV30 with TRBJ1-2, with no clear D. Germline V gene lookup returns CDR1 GTSNPN and CDR2 SVGIG (reference sequence). CDR3 length: 13 amino acids. V was clipped by 3 bases and J by 8 bases, with 16 bases between them. This chain's CDR3 is CAWREMEYRGYTF. The CDR3 nucleotides are TGTGCCTGGAGGGAAATGGAGTATCGGGGCTACACCTTC.

The chain recombines TRBV5-4 with TRBJ2-7; D may be TRBD2 (6 bases). The CDR3 runs to 14 residues. Germline lookup yields CDR1 SGHNT and CDR2 YYREEE (reference sequence). Deletions cut 3 bases from V and 1 base from J, with 11 bases between. The CDR3 region is CASSSPGASYEQYF. In DNA, the CDR3 is TGTGCCAGCAGCTCACCGGGAGCATCCTACGAGCAGTACTTC.

The gene calls are TRBV5-1 and TRBJ1-4; D is ambiguous. V was shortened by 0 bases and J by 8 bases, with 11 bases between the two germline ends. The V gene's germline CDR1 is SGHRS and CDR2 YFSETQ. CDR3 size: 14 residues. The CDR3 protein is CASSLGQEGEKLFF. CDR3 bases: TGCGCCAGCAGCTTGGGGCAGGAAGGCGAAAAACTGTTTTTT.

This clone was counted once. The rearrangement joins TRBV9 to TRBJ2-1, with D possibly TRBD2 on 5 matching bases. Per the germline V gene, CDR1 is SGDLS and CDR2 is YYNGEE. The CDR3 is 12 residues long. V was clipped by 2 bases and J by 8 bases, with 8 bases between them. For the CDR3, the DNA is TGTGCCAGCAGCGTCTGGGAGCATGAGCAGTTCTTC. The encoded protein is CASSVWEHEQFF. Variable domain in full (rest from reference TRBV9 and TRBJ2-1): DSGVTQTPKHLITATGQRVTLRCSPRSGDLSVYWYQQSLDQGLQFLIQYYNGEERAKGNILERFSAQQFPDLHSELNLSSLELGDSALYFCASSVWEHEQFFGPGTRLTVL.

Comments on this clone: Other DNA sequences in this specimen translate into the identical CDR3. CDR3 in amino acids: CASSVSGSSYNEQFF. DNA for the CDR3: TGTGCCAGCAGCGTTAGCGGGAGCTCCTACAATGAGCAGTTCTTC. V usage is TRBV9 and J usage is TRBJ2-1, with 9 bases lining up with TRBD2. The V gene end was trimmed by 2 bases and the J gene end by 0 bases; junction bases not matched to a gene: 0. The CDR3 spans 15 residues. Germline assignment: CDR1 SGDLS and CDR2 YYNGEE.

This clone was found a few times. The chain couples TRBV14 to TRBJ2-1; 9 bases fit TRBD2. V was pared by 0 bases and J by 5 bases, with 8 bases of the junction left unmatched. CDR3 length: 17 amino acids. CDR1 is SGHDN, CDR2 FVKESK, per germline. CDR3 coding DNA: TGTGCCAGCAGCCAAGATTTGGCGGGAGGGCCCGACAATGAGCAGTTCTTC. This sequence encodes CASSQDLAGGPDNEQFF.